The rows below give T cell receptor beta chains drawn from one sample of a study of blood T cell repertoires in COVID-19. Sequenced by immunoSEQ multiplex PCR; TCRdb stores in-frame clones only, minus some. This sample has roughly 200,000 clones; 80% to 90% occur once, and the top ten carry more than 3%. The material sequenced was peripheral blood. The receptors come from a man between 60 and 75 years old with acute or convalescent COVID-19. Each CDR3 is given with its conserved first and last residue. The order of the fields is V gene, J gene, D gene, CDR3 length, CDR3 protein, CDR3 DNA. A D gene is named only where the DNA matches it firmly.

>TRBV5-1|TRBJ1-1|-|15
CASRPEGTVNTEAFF
TGCGCCAGCAGGCCCGAGGGAACAGTGAACACTGAAGCTTTCTTT
>TRBV10-3|TRBJ1-3|-|14
CAISDSPSGNTIYF
TGTGCCATCAGTGACTCCCCCTCTGGAAACACCATATATTTT
>TRBV7-2|TRBJ2-3|TRBD2|16
CASSSRGRMGTDTQYF
TGTGCCAGCAGCTCCCGCGGGAGAATGGGCACAGATACGCAGTATTTT
>TRBV28|TRBJ1-4|-|15
CASVGGGPNVEKLFF
TGTGCCAGCGTCGGGGGGGGGCCTAACGTTGAAAAACTGTTTTTT
>TRBV18|TRBJ2-7|TRBD2|16
CASSPKPSGSFYEQYF
TGTGCCAGCTCACCAAAGCCTAGCGGGAGTTTTTACGAGCAGTACTTC
>TRBV27|TRBJ1-5|TRBD1|14
CASSHDRGHQPQHF
TGTGCCAGCAGTCACGACAGGGGGCATCAGCCCCAGCATTTT
>TRBV28|TRBJ2-5|-|11
CASSPGGTQYF
TGTGCCAGCAGCCCCGGTGGGACCCAGTACTTC
>TRBV5-1|TRBJ1-4|TRBD1|14
CASSFTGGNEKLFF
TGCGCCAGCAGCTTTACAGGGGGCAACGAAAAACTGTTTTTT
>TRBV27|TRBJ2-7|-|16
CASSLRGGGGPYEQYF
TGTGCCAGCAGTTTAAGGGGCGGTGGGGGCCCCTACGAGCAGTACTTC
>TRBV2|TRBJ2-7|-|13
CASTREFAYEQYF
TGTGCCAGCACTAGGGAGTTCGCCTACGAGCAGTACTTC
>TRBV2|TRBJ2-7|TRBD2|13
CASISGSSYEQYF
TGTGCCAGTATTAGCGGGAGCAGTTACGAGCAGTACTTC
>TRBV7-2|TRBJ2-3|-|15
CATQRGLGFTDTQYF
TGTGCCACCCAGAGGGGACTGGGATTCACAGATACGCAGTATTTT
>TRBV5-1|TRBJ2-2|-|14
CASSFGGSTGELFF
TGCGCCAGCAGCTTTGGTGGCAGCACCGGGGAGCTGTTTTTT
>TRBV3-1/TRBV3-2|TRBJ1-1|-|17
CASSQEPFSRLNTEAFF
TGTGCCAGCAGCCAAGAGCCATTTTCGAGATTGAACACTGAAGCTTTCTTT
>TRBV5-6|TRBJ2-1|-|16
CASGAGGVSSYNEQFF
TGTGCCAGCGGGGCGGGCGGGGTAAGCTCCTACAATGAGCAGTTCTTC
>TRBV27|TRBJ2-1|TRBD2|17
CASRGTSEIYSYNEQFF
TGTGCCAGCAGGGGGACTAGCGAGATATACTCCTACAATGAGCAGTTCTTC
>TRBV4-3|TRBJ1-1|-|12
CASSRGNTEAFF
TGCGCCAGCAGCCGAGGAAACACTGAAGCTTTCTTT
>TRBV28|TRBJ2-5|TRBD1|15
CASNPPWTGSETQYF
TGTGCCAGCAATCCTCCCTGGACAGGGTCAGAGACCCAGTACTTC